This T cell receptor beta chain originates from a study of beta chain features in type 1 diabetes. The study, taken as a whole, reports: When VDJ junctions were examined, type 1 diabetes patients showed fewer insertions and more deletions. Type 1 diabetes patients had moderately but significantly shorter TCRB CDR3s in all four CD4+ subsets. It was among patients, rather than healthy donors, that naive, central memory and Treg TCRB repertoires appeared more similar.

The investigators reverse transcribed all of the isolated RNA, so they sequenced expressed TCRB transcripts. Profiling relied on immunoSEQ multiplex PCR, and the TCRdb table lists in-frame clones only, not all of them. The repertoire holds around 650,000 clones, roughly 12% seen once, with around 0.12% in the top ten. The V gene's germline CDR1 is SQVTM and CDR2 ANQGSEA. The CDR3 runs to 14 residues. V dropped 7 bases and J dropped 1 base, with 16 bases sitting between them. Turning to this clone: The antigen is unknown.

The receptor was isolated from a man younger than 45 with type 1 diabetes. The J gene is TRBJ1-2, the V gene TRBV29-1; perhaps TRBD1 as D (5 bases). What was sequenced was naive CD4+ T cells from blood. The CDR3 coding sequence is TGCAGCGACCTGGGGGTCCGTGGTAACTATGGCTACACCTTC. This sequence encodes CSDLGVRGNYGYTF. Full variable domain (rest looked up from reference TRBV29-1 and TRBJ1-2): SAVISQKPSRDICQRGTSLTIQCQVDSQVTMMFWYRQQPGQSLTLIATANQGSEATYESGFVIDKFPISRPNLTFSTLTVSNMSPEDSSIYLCSDLGVRGNYGYTFGSGTRLTVV.